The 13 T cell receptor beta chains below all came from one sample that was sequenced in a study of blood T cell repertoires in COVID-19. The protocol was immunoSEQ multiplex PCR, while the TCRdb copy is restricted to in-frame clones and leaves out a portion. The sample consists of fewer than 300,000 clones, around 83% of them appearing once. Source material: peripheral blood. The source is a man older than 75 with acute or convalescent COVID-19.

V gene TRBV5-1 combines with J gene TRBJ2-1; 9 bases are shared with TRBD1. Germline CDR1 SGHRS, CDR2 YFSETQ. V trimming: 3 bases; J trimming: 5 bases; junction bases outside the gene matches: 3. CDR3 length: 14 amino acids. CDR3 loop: CASSSGTGNNEQFF. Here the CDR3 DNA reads TGCGCCAGCAGCTCCGGGACAGGGAACAATGAGCAGTTCTTC.

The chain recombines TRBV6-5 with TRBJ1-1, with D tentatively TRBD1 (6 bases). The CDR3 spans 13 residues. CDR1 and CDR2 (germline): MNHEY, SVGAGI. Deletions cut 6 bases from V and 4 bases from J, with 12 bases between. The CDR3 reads CASSSLRGTEAFF. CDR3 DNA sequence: TGTGCCAGCAGCTCCCTCAGGGGCACTGAAGCTTTCTTT.

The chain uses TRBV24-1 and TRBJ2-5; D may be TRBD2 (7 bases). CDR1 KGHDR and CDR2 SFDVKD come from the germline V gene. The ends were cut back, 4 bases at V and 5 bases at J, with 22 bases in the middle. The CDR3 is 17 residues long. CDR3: CATSEIRPGGGDETQYF. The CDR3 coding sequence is TGTGCCACCAGTGAGATCCGACCGGGGGGCGGCGATGAGACCCAGTACTTC.

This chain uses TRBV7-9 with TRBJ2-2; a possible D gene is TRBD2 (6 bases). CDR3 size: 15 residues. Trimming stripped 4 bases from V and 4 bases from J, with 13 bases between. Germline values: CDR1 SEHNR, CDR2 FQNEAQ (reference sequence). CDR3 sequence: CASSSQAGLTGELFF. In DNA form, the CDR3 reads TGTGCCAGCAGCTCCCAGGCGGGGCTCACCGGGGAGCTGTTTTTT.

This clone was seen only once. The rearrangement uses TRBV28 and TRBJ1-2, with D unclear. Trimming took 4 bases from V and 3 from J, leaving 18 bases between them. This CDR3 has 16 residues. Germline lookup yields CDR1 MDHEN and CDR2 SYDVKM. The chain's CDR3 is CASSSPPGGRDYGYTF. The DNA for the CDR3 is TGTGCCAGCAGTTCCCCCCCGGGAGGACGGGACTATGGCTACACCTTC.

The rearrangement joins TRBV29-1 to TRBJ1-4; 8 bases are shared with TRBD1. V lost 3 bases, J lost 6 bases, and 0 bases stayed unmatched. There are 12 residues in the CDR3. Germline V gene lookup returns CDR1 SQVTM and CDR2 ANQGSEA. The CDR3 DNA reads TGCAGCGTTGAGGACAGGGATGAAAAACTGTTTTTT. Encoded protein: CSVEDRDEKLFF.

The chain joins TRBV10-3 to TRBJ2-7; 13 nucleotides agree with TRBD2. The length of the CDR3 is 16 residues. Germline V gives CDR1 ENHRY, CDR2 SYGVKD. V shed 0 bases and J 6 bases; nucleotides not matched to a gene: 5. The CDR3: CAISESSGLAGVEQYF. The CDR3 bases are TGTGCCATCAGTGAGTCGTCTGGACTAGCGGGAGTCGAGCAGTACTTC.

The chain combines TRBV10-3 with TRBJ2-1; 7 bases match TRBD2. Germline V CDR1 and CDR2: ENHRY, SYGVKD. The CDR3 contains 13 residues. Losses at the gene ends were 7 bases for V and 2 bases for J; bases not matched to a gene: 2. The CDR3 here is CAITSGTYNEQFF. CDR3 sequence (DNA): TGTGCCATCACGAGCGGGACCTACAATGAGCAGTTCTTC.

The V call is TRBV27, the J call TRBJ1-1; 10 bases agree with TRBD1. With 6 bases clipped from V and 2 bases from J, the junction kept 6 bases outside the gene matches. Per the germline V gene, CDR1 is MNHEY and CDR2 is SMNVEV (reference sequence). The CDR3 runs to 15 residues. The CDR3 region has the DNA TGTGCCAGCAGGGACAGGGGGGTTTTTAACACTGAAGCTTTCTTT. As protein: CASRDRGVFNTEAFF.

The CDR3 DNA reads as TGTGCCAGCAGCCACGGGATCGCTGAAGCTTTCTTT. This gives the protein CASSHGIAEAFF. The gene calls are TRBV5-8 and TRBJ1-1; no definite D call. CDR3 length: 12 residues. Germline V gene data show CDR1 as SGHTS and CDR2 as YDEGEE. Trimming pared 4 bases from V and 6 bases from J, leaving 10 bases between. The full variable domain, completed using reference TRBV5-8 and TRBJ1-1, is EAGVTQSPTHLIKTRGQQATLRCSPISGHTSVYWYQQALGLGLQFLLWYDEGEERNRGNFPPRFSGRQFPNYSSELNVNALELEDSALYLCASSHGIAEAFFGQGTRLTVV.

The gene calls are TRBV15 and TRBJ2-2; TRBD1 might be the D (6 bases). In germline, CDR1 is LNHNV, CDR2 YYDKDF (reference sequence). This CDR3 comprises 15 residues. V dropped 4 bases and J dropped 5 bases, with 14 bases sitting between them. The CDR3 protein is CATSMGQVETGELFF. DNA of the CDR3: TGTGCCACCAGCATGGGACAAGTCGAGACCGGGGAGCTGTTTTTT. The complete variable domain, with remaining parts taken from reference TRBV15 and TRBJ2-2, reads DAMVIQNPRYQVTQFGKPVTLSCSQTLNHNVMYWYQQKSSQAPKLLFHYYDKDFNNEADTPDNFQSRRPNTSFCFLDIRSPGLGDTAMYLCATSMGQVETGELFFGEGSRLTVL.

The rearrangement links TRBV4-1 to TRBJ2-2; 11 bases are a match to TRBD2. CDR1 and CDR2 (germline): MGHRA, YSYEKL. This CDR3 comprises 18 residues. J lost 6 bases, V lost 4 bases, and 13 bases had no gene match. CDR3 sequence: CASSRKGLTSGKPGELFF. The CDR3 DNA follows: TGCGCCAGCAGCCGGAAAGGGCTGACTAGCGGGAAGCCCGGGGAGCTGTTTTTT.

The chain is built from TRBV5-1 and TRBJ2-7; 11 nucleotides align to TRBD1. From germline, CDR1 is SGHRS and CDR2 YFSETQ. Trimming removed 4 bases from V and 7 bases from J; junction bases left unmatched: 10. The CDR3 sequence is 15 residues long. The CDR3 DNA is TGCGCCAGCAGCCTACTCGGACAGGGGGCGCAAGAGCAGTACTTC. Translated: CASSLLGQGAQEQYF.